A single sample is the source of the 3 T cell receptor beta chains below, sequenced in a study of shared T cell receptors in the human thymus. Profiling relied on immunoSEQ multiplex PCR, and the TCRdb table lists in-frame clones only, not all of them. Among some 660,000 clones listed, around 87% were seen once. A further study also used this sample, focusing on human thymus T cells.

The specimen sequenced was thymocytes. These receptors were taken from a boy less than two years old with a congenital heart defect.

This rearrangement joins TRBV30 to TRBJ2-1; D is perhaps TRBD1 (6 bases). V was shortened by 3 bases and J by 0 bases, with 18 bases between the two germline ends. The CDR3 is made up of 17 amino acids. Per the germline V gene, CDR1 is GTSNPN and CDR2 is SVGIG (reference sequence). DNA for the CDR3: TGTGCCTGGAGAGTACAGGGACGCTCGATCTCCTACAATGAGCAGTTCTTC. This codes for CAWRVQGRSISYNEQFF.

The gene calls are TRBV27 and TRBJ1-2; D is ambiguous. The CDR3 loop spans 15 amino acids. Trimming shortened V by 1 base and J by 4 bases, and 13 bases separated the two germline ends. Germline V gene sequence: CDR1 MNHEY, CDR2 SMNVEV (reference sequence). CDR3 residues: CASSLFSWSVYGYTF. CDR3 coding DNA: TGTGCCAGCAGTTTATTTTCTTGGAGCGTCTATGGCTACACCTTC.

The chain joins TRBV10-2 to TRBJ2-2, with TRBD2 identical over 8 bases. CDR3 size: 13 residues. Germline-derived CDR1 and CDR2 are WSHSY and SAAADI. V lost 8 bases, J lost 4 bases, and 3 bases stayed unmatched. Here the CDR3 reads CASCSGITGELFF. The CDR3 DNA sequence: TGCGCCAGCTGTAGCGGGATCACCGGGGAGCTGTTTTTT.